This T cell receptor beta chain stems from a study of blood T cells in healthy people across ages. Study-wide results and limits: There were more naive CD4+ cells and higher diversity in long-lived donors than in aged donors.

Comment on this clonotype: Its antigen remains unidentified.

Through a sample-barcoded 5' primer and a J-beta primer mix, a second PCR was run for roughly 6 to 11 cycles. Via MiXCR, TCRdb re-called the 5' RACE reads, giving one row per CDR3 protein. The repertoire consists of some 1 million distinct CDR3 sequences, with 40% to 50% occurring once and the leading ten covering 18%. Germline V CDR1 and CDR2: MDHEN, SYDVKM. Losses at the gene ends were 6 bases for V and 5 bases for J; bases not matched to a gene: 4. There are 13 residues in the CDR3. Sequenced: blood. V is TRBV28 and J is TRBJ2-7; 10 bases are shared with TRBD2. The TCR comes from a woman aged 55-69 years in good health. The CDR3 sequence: CASSLAGADEQYF. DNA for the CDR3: TGTGCCAGCAGCCTAGCGGGAGCGGACGAGCAGTACTTC. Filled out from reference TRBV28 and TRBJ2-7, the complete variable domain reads DVKVTQSSRYLVKRTGEKVFLECVQDMDHENMFWYRQDPGLGLRLIYFSYDVKMKEKGDIPEGYSVSREKKERFSLILESASTNQTSMYLCASSLAGADEQYFGPGTRLTVT.